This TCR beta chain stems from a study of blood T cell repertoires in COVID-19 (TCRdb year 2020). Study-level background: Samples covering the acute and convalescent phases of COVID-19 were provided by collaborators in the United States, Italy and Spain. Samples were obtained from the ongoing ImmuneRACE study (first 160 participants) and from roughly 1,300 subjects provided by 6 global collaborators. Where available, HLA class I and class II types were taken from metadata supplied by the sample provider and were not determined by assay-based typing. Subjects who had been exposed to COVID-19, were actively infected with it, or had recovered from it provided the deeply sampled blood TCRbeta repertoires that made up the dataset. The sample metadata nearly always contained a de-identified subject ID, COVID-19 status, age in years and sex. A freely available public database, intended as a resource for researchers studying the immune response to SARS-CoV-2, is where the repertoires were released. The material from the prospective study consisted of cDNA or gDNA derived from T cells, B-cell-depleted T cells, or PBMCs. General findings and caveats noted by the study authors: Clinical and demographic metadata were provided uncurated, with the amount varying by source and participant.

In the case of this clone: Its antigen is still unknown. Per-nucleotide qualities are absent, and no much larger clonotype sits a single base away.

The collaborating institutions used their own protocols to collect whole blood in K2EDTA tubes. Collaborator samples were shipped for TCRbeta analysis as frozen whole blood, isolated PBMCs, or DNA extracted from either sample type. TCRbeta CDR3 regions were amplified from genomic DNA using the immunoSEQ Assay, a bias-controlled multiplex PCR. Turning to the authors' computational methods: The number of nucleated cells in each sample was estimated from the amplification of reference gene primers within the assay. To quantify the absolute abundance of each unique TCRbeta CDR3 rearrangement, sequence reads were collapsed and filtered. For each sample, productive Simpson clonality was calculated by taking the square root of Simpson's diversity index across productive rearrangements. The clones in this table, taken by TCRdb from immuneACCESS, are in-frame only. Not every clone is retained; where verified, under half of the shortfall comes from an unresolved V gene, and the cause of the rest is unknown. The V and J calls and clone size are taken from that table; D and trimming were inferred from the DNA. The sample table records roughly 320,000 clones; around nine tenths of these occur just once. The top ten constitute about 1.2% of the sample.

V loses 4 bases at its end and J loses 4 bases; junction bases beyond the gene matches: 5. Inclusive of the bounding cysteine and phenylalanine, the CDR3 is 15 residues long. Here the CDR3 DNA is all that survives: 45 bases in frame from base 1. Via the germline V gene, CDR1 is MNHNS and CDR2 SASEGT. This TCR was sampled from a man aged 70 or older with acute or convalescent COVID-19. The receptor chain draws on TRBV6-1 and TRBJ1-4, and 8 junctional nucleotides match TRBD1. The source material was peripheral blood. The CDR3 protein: CASSAGQGVNEKLFF. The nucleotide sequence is TGTGCCAGCAGTGCCGGACAGGGAGTTAATGAAAAACTGTTTTTT.